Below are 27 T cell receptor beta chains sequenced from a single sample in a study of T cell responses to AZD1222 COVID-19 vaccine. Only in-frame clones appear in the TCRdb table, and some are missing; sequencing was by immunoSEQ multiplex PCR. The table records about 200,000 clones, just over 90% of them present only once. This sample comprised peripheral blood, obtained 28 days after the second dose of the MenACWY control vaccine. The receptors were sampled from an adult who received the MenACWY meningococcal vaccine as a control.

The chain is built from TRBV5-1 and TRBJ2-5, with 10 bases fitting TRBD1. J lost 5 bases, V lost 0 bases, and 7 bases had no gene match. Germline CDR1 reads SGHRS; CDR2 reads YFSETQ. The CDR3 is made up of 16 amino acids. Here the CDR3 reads CASSLARTGGGETQYF. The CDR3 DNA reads TGCGCCAGCAGCTTGGCTCGGACAGGGGGAGGGGAGACCCAGTACTTC.

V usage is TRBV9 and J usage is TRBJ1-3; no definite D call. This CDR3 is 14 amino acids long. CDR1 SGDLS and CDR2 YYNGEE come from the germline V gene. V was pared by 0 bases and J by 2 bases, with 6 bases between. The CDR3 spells CASSVGTAGNTIYF. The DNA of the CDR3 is TGTGCCAGCAGCGTAGGGACGGCTGGAAACACCATATATTTT.

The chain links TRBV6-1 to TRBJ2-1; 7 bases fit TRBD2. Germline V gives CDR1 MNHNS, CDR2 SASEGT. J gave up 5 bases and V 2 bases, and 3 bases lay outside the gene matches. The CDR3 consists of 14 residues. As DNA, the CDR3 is TGTGCCAGCAGTGAAAGCGGGAACCACAATGAGCAGTTCTTC. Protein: CASSESGNHNEQFF.

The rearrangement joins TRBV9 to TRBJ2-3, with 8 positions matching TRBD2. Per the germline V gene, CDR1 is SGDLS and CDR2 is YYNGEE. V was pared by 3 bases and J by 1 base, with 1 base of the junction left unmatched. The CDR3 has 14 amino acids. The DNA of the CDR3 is TGTGCCAGCAGCGGGACTAGCCGCACAGATACGCAGTATTTT. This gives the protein CASSGTSRTDTQYF.

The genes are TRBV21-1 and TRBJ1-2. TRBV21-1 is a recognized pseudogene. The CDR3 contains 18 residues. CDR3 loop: CASSKGAGGGSVGYGYTF. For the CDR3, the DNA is TGTGCCAGCAGCAAAGGGGCGGGAGGTGGTTCAGTAGGCTATGGCTACACCTTC.

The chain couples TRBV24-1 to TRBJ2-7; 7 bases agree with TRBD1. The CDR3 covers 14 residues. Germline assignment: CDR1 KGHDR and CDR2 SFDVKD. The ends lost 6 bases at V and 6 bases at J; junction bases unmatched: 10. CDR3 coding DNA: TGTGCCACCAGTACGGAAGAGGGGGCAGGCGAGCAGTACTTC. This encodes CATSTEEGAGEQYF.

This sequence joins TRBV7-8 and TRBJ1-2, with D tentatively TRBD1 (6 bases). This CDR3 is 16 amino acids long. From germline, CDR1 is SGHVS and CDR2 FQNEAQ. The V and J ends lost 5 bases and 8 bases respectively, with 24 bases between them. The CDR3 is CASSPGGVGGLEGYTF. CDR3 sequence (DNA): TGTGCCAGCAGCCCAGGCGGGGTCGGGGGGCTAGAAGGCTACACCTTC. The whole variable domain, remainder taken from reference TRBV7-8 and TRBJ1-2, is GAGVSQSPRYKVAKRGQDVALRCDPISGHVSLFWYQQALGQGPEFLTYFQNEAQLDKSGLPSDRFFAERPEGSVSTLKIQRTQQEDSAVYLCASSPGGVGGLEGYTFGSGTRLTVV.

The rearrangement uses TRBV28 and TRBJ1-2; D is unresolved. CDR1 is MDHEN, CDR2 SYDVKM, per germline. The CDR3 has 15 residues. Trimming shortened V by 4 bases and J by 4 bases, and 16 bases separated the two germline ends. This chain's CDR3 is CASSSKGPPGYGYTF. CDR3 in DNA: TGTGCCAGCAGTTCCAAGGGCCCGCCGGGCTATGGCTACACCTTC.

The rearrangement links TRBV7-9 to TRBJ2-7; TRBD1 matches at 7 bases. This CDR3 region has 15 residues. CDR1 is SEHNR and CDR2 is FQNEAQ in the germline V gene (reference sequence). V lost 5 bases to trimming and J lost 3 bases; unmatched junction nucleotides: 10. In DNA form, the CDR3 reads TGTGCCAGCAGCCCCAGGGACAGAGTGGTCTACGAGCAGTACTTC. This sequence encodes CASSPRDRVVYEQYF.

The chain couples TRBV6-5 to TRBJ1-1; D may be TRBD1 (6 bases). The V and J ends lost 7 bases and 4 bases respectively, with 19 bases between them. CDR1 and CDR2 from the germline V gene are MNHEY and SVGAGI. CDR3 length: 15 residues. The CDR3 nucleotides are TGTGCCAGCACTGGAGGGGGGATTAAGACCACTGAAGCTTTCTTT. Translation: CASTGGGIKTTEAFF.

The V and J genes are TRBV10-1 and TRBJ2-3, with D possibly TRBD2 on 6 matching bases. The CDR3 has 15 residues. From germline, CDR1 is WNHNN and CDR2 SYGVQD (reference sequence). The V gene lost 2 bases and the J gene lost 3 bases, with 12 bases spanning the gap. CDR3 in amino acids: CASSESLAWTDTQYF. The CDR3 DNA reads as TGCGCCAGCAGTGAGAGCCTAGCGTGGACAGATACGCAGTATTTT.

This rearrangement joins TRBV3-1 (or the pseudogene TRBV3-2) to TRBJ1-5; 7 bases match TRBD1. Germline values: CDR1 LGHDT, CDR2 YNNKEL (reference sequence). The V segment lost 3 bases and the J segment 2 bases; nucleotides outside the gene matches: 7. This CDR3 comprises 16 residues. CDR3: CASSHLTGDRNQPQHF. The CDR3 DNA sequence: TGTGCCAGCAGCCACCTTACAGGGGACCGCAATCAGCCCCAGCATTTT.

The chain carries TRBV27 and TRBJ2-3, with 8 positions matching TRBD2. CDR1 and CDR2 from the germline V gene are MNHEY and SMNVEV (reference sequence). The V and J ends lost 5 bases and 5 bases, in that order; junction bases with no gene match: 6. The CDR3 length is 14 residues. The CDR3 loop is CASSQREMVDTQYF. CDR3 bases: TGTGCCAGCAGTCAGCGGGAGATGGTAGATACGCAGTATTTT.

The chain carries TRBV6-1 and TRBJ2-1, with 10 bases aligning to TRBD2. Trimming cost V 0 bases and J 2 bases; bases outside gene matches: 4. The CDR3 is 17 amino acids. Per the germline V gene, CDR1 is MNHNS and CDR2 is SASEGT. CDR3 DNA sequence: TGTGCCAGCAGTGAAGCTGTAGGACTAGCGGCCTACAATGAGCAGTTCTTC. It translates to CASSEAVGLAAYNEQFF.

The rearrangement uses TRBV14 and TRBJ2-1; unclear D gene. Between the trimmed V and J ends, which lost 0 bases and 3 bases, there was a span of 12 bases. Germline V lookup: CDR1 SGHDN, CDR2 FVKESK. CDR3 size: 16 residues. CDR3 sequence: CASSQDSGGFYNEQFF. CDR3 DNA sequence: TGTGCCAGCAGCCAAGATTCGGGCGGTTTCTACAATGAGCAGTTCTTC. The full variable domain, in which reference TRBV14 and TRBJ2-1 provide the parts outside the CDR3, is EAGVTQFPSHSVIEKGQTVTLRCDPISGHDNLYWYRRVMGKEIKFLLHFVKESKQDESGMPNNRFLAERTGGTYSTLKVQPAELEDSGVYFCASSQDSGGFYNEQFFGPGTRLTVL.

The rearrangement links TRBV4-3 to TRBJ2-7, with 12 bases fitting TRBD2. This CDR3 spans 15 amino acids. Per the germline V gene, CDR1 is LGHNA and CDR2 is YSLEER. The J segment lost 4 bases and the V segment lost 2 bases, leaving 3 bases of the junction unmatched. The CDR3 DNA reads TGCGCCAGCAGCCAATACGGGACTAGCGGGTACGAGCAGTACTTC. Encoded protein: CASSQYGTSGYEQYF.

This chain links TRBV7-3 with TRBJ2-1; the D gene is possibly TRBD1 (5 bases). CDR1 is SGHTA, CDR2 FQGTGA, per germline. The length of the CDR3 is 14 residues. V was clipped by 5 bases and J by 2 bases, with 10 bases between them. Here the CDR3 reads CASSPDRTYNEQFF. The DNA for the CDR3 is TGTGCCAGCAGCCCCGACAGAACCTACAATGAGCAGTTCTTC.

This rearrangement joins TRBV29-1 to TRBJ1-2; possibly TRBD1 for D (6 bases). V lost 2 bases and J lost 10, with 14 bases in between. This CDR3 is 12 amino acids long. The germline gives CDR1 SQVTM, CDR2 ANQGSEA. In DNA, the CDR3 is TGCAGCGTTGAAAGCCAGGGGCCGGACTACACCTTC. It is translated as CSVESQGPDYTF.

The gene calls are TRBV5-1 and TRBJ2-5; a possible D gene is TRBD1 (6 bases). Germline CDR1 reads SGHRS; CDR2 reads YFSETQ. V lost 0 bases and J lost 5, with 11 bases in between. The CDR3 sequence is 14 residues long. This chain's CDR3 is CASSLGTAEETQYF. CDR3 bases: TGCGCCAGCAGCTTGGGGACAGCTGAGGAGACCCAGTACTTC.

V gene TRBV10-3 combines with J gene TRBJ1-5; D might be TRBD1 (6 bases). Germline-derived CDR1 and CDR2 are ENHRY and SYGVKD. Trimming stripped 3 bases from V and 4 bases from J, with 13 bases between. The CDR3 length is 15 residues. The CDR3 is CAISDLEGENQPQHF. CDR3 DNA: TGTGCCATCAGTGACCTCGAGGGGGAGAATCAGCCCCAGCATTTT.

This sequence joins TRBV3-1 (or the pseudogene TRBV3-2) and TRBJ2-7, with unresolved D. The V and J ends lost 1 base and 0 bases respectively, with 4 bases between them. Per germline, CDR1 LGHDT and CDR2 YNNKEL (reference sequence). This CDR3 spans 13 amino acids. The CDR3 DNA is TGTGCCAGCAGCCAAGTTAGCTCCTACGAGCAGTACTTC. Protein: CASSQVSSYEQYF.

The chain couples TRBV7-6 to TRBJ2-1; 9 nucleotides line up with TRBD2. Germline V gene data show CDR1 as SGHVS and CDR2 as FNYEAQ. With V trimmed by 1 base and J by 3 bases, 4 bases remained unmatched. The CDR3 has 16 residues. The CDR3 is CASSLDQAGGYNEQFF. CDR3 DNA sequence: TGTGCCAGCAGCTTAGACCAAGCGGGAGGCTACAATGAGCAGTTCTTC.

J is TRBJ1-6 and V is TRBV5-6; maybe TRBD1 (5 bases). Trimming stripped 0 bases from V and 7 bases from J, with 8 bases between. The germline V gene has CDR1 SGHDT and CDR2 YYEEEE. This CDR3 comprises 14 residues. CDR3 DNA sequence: TGTGCCAGCAGCTTGGGGACACCGAATTCACCCCTCCACTTT. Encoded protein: CASSLGTPNSPLHF.

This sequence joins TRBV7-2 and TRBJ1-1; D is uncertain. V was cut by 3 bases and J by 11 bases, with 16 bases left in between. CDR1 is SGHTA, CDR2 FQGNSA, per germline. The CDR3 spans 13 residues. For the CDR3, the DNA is TGTGCCAGCAGCTTCCCCTATTCCTTGGGGGCTTTCTTT. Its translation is CASSFPYSLGAFF.

In nucleotides, the CDR3 is TGTGCCAGCAGCTTAGTTGCCAGGGCCTATGCTGAAGCTTTCTTT. Protein product: CASSLVARAYAEAFF. J is TRBJ1-1 and V is TRBV7-8, with D possibly being TRBD1 (5 bases). Trimming cost V 1 base and J 6 bases, with 15 bases left between them. This CDR3 spans 15 amino acids. From germline, CDR1 is SGHVS and CDR2 FQNEAQ.

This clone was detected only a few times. This CDR3 reads CAISERRERSGELFF. The DNA for the CDR3 is TGTGCCATCAGTGAGCGCAGGGAGAGGAGCGGGGAGCTGTTTTTT. V is TRBV10-3 and J is TRBJ2-2; D tentatively reads TRBD1 or TRBD2 (5 bases each). Germline V lookup: CDR1 ENHRY, CDR2 SYGVKD. The V and J ends lost 2 bases and 7 bases respectively, with 14 bases between them. CDR3 size: 15 residues.

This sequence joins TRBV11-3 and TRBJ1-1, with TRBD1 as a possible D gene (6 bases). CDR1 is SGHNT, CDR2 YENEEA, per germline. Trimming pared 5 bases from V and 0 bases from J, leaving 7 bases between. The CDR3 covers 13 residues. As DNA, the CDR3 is TGTGCCAGCAGCAAGGGGGTGAACACTGAAGCTTTCTTT. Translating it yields CASSKGVNTEAFF.